This TCR beta chain was sequenced for a study of shared T cell receptors in the human thymus. Clones were read by immunoSEQ multiplex PCR, and TCRdb kept only the in-frame ones, dropping some. The table has some 640,000 clones, more than 75% seen once. Germline loops: CDR1 SGHAT, CDR2 FQNNGV. V shed 0 bases, J shed 1 base, and the junction held 12 bases outside the gene matches. The length of the CDR3 is 18 residues. This same sample was also part of a study on human thymus T cells. That paper states: Healthy Finnish infants undergoing corrective surgery for congenital heart defects were the donors. Resections from corrective heart surgery provided thymus tissue. Thymic and blood repertoires appeared to display a bias in their usage of V and J genes. Related reports documented highly overlapping thymic repertoires among unrelated individuals.

The specimen sequenced was thymocytes. This receptor was obtained from a boy under two years old with a congenital heart defect. This chain links TRBV11-2 with TRBJ2-7, with 7 bases fitting TRBD1. The CDR3 DNA sequence: TGTGCCAGCAGCTTAGAACCTCCACCGGGACAGAGATCCTACGAGCAGTACTTC. This translates into CASSLEPPPGQRSYEQYF.